This T cell receptor beta chain derives from a study of human T cells and chemical hapten exposure. Study observations and caveats: TCRs exceeding a frequency of 1 in 1000 stayed unchanged under DPC sensitization.

Individual cDNA molecules had unique molecular identifiers attached to them by the library. TCRdb re-called the RACE reads with MiXCR, one entry per CDR3 protein. Among some 98,000 distinct CDR3 sequences listed, 11% were seen once. Specified time point: pre-sensitization, week 0. Treatment defined: therapeutic diphenylcyclopropenone sensitization with weekly scalp DPC. Unseparated into fractions, whole blood served as the source from which total RNA was extracted. CDR1 and CDR2 from the germline V gene are SGHAT and FQNNGV. CDR3 length: 14 residues. Trimming cost V 1 base and J 5 bases; bases outside gene matches: 2. Regarding this clonotype: No antigen is known for it.

The chain couples TRBV11-2 to TRBJ2-3; TRBD2 aligns across 8 bases. This receptor was taken from an older woman with alopecia areata. Some clones in this sample may be carry-over from other donors' samples. Sequencing used whole blood, obtained in connection with sensitization to the hapten diphenylcyclopropenone (DPC). CDR3 loop: CASSLVAGQDTQYF. The CDR3 nucleotides read TGTGCCAGCAGCTTAGTAGCGGGGCAAGATACGCAGTATTTT.